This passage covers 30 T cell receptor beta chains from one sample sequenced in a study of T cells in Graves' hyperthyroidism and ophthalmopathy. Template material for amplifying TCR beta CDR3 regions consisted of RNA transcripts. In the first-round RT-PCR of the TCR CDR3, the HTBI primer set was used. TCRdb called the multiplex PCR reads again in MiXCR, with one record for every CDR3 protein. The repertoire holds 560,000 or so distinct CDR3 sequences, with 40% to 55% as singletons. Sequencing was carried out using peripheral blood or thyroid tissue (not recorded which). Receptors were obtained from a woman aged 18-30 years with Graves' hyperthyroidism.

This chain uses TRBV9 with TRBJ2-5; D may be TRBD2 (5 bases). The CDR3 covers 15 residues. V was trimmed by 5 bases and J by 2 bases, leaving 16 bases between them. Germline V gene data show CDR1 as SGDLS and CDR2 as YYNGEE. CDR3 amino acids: CASSYLGWRQETQYF. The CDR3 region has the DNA TGTGCCAGCAGTTACCTTGGATGGAGGCAAGAGACCCAGTACTTC.

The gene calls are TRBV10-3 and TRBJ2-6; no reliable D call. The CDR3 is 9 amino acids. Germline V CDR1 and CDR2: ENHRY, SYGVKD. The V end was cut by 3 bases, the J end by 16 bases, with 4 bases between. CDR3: CAISDPLTF. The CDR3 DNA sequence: TGTGCCATCAGTGATCCACTGACTTTC.

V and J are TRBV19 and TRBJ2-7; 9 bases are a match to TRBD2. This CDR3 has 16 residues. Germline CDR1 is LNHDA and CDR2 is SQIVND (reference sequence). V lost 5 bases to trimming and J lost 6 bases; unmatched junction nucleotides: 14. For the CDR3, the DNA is TGTGCCAGTAGTGTCATTAGCGGGAGTAGGACCTCCGAGCAGTACTTC. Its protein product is CASSVISGSRTSEQYF.

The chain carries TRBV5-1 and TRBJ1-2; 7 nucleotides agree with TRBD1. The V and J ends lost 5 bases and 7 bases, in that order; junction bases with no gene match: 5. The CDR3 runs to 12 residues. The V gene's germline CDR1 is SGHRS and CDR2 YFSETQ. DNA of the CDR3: TGCGCCAGCAGTCCAGGGGGTGGTGGCTACACCTTC. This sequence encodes CASSPGGGGYTF.

The CDR3 sequence is CASSFSGGSLYGYTF. The CDR3, as DNA: TGTGCCAGCAGTTTTTCCGGGGGTTCCCTCTATGGCTACACCTTC. J is TRBJ1-2 and V is TRBV27; TRBD1 might be the D (5 bases). Per germline, CDR1 MNHEY and CDR2 SMNVEV (reference sequence). The CDR3 loop spans 15 amino acids. Trimming took off 3 bases at V and 4 bases at J, with 15 bases between the two ends.

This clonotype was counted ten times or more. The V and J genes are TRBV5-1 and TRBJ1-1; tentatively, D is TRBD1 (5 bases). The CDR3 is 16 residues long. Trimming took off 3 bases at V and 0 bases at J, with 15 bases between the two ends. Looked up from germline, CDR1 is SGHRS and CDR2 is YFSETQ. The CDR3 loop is CASSSPNETVNTEAFF. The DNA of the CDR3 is TGCGCCAGCAGCTCCCCAAACGAGACAGTGAACACTGAAGCTTTCTTT.

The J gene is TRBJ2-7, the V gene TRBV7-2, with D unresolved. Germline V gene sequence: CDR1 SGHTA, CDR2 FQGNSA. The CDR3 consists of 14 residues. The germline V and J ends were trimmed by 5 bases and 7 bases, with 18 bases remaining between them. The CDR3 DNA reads TGTGCCAGCAGCCCTATGGGCAGCCTACTGGAGCAGTACTTC. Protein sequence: CASSPMGSLLEQYF.

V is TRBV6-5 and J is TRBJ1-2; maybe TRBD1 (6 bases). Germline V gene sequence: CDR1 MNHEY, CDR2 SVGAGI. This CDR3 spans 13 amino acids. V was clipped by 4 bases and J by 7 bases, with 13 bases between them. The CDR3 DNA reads TGTGCCAGCAGTTCTCAGGACAGTCTTGGCTACACCTTC. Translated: CASSSQDSLGYTF.

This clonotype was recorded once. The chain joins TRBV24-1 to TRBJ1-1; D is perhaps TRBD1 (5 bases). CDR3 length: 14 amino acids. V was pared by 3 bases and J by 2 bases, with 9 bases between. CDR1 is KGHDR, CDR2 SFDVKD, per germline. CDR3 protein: CATSDDSTNTEAFF. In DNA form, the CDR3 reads TGTGCCACCAGTGATGACAGCACCAACACTGAAGCTTTCTTT.

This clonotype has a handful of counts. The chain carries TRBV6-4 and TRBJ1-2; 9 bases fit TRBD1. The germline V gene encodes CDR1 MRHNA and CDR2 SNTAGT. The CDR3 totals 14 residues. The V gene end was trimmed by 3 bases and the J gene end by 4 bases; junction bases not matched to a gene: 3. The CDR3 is CASSENRGPYGYTF. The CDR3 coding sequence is TGTGCCAGCAGTGAGAACAGGGGGCCCTATGGCTACACCTTC.

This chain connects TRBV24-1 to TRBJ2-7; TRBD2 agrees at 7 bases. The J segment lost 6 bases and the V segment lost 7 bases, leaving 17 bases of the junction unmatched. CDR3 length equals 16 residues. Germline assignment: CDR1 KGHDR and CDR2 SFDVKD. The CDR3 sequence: CATRTGGPGGRGEQYF. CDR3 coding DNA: TGTGCCACCAGGACCGGAGGGCCAGGCGGGAGAGGCGAGCAGTACTTC.

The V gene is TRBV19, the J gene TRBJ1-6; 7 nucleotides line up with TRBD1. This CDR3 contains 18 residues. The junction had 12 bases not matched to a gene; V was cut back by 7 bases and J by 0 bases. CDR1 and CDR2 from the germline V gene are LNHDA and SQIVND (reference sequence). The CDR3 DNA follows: TGTGCCAGTACTAACCGAGGGACAGTGAGCTCCTATAATTCACCCCTCCACTTT. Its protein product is CASTNRGTVSSYNSPLHF.

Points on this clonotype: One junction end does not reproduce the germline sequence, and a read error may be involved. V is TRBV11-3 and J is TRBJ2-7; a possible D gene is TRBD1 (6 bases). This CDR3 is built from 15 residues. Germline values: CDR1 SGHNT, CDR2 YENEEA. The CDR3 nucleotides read TGTGCCAGCAGCTTATACTCTGGGGGCCTCTACGAGCAGTGCTTC. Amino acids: CASSLYSGGLYEQCF. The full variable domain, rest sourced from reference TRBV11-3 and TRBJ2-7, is EAGVVQSPRYKIIEKKQPVAFWCNPISGHNTLYWYLQNLGQGPELLIRYENEEAVDDSQLPKDRFSAERLKGVDSTLKIQPAELGDSAVYLCASSLYSGGLYEQCFGPGTRLTVT.

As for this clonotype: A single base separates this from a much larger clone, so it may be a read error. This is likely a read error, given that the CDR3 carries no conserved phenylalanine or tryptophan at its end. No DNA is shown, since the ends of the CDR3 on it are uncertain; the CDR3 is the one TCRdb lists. The CDR3 sequence: CASSEGGTLASFL. This sequence joins TRBV7-9 and TRBJ1-1; TRBD1 is the table's D call and was not checked against the DNA. From its first to its last residue, the CDR3 has 13 amino acids. Germline assignment: CDR1 SEHNR and CDR2 FQNEAQ (reference sequence).

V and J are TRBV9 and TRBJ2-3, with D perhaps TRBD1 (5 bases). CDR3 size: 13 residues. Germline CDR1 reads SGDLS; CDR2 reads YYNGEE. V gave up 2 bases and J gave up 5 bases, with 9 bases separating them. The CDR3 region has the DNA TGTGCCAGCAGCGTTAGCAGGGAAGATACGCAGTATTTT. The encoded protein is CASSVSREDTQYF.

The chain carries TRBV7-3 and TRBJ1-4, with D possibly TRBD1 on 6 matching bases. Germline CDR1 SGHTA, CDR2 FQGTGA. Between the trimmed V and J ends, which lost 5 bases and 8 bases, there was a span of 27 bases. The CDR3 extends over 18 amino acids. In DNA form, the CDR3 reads TGTGCCAGCAGCCAAACCTCACTACTTTTTCCGGGGGCGGAAAAACTGTTTTTT. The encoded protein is CASSQTSLLFPGAEKLFF.

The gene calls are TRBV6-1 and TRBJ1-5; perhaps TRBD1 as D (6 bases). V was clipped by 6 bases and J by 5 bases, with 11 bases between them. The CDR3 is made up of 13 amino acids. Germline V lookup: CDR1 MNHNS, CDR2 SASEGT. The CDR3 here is CASSTPGDQPQHF. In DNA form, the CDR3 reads TGTGCCAGCAGCACCCCAGGGGATCAGCCCCAGCATTTT.

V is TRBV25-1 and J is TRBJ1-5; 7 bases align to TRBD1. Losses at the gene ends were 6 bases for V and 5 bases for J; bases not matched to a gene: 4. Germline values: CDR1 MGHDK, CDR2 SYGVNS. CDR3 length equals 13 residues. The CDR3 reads CASSGDSYQPQHF. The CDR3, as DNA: TGTGCCAGCAGCGGGGACAGTTATCAGCCCCAGCATTTT.

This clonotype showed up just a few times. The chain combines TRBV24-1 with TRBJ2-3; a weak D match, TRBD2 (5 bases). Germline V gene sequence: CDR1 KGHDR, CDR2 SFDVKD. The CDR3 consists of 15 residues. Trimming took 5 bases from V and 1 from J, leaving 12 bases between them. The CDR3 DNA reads TGTGCCACCAGTGGAGCCAATAGCGGCACAGATACGCAGTATTTT. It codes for CATSGANSGTDTQYF.

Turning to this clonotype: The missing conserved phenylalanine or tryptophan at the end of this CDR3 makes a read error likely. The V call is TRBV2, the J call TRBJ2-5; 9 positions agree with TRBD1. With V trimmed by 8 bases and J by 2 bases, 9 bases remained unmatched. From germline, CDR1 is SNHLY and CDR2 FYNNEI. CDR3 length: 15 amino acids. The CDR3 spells CASEKDRGSQETQYI. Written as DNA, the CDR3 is TGTGCCAGCGAGAAGGACAGGGGCTCACAAGAGACCCAGTACATC.

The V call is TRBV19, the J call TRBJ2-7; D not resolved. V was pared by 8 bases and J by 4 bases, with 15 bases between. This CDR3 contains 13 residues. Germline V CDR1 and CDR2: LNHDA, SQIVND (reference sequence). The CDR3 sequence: CASGRDSGYEQYF. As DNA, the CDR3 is TGTGCCAGTGGTAGGGATTCTGGTTACGAGCAGTACTTC.

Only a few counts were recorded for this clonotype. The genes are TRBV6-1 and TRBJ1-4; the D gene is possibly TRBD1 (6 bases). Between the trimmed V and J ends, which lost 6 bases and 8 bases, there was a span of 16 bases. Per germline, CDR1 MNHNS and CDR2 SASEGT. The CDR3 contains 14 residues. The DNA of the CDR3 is TGTGCCAGCAGCAACAGGGCGGAGGGAGAAAAACTGTTTTTT. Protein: CASSNRAEGEKLFF.

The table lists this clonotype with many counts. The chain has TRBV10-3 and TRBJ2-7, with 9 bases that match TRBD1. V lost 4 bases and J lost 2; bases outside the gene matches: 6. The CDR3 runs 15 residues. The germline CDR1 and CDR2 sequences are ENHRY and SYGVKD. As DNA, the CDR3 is TGTGCCATCAGTGGTACAGGGGGCACCACCTACGAGCAGTACTTC. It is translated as CAISGTGGTTYEQYF.

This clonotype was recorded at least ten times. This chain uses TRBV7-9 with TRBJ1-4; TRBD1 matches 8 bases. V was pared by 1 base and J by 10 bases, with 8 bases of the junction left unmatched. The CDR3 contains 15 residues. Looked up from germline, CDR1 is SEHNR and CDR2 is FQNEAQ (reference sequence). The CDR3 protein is CASSLVSGQGGKLFF. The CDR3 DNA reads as TGTGCCAGCAGCTTAGTTTCCGGACAGGGTGGAAAACTGTTTTTT.

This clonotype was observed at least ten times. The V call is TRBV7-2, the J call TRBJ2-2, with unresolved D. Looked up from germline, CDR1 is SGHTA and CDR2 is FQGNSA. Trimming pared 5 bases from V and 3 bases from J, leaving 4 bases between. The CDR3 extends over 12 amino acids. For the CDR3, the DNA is TGTGCCAGCAGCATCTACACCGGGGAGCTGTTTTTT. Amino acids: CASSIYTGELFF.

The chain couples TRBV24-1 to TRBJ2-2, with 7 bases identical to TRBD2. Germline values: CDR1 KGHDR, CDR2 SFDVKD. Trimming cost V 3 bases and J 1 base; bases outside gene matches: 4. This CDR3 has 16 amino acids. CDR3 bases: TGTGCCACCAGTGATAGGCTAGCGGAGAACACCGGGGAGCTGTTTTTT. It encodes CATSDRLAENTGELFF.

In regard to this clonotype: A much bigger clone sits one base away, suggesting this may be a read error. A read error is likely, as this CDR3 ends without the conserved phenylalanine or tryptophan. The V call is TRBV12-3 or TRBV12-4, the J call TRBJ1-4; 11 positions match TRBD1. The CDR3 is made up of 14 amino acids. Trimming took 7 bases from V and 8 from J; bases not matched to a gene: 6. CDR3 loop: CASTPGQGDEKLFY. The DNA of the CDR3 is TGTGCCAGCACCCCGGGACAGGGGGACGAAAAACTGTTTTAT.

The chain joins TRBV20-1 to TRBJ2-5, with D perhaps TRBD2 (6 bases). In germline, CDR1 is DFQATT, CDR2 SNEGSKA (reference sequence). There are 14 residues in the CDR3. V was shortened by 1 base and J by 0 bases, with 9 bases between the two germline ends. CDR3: CSARAGTHQETQYF. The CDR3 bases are TGCAGTGCTAGAGCCGGGACTCACCAAGAGACCCAGTACTTC.

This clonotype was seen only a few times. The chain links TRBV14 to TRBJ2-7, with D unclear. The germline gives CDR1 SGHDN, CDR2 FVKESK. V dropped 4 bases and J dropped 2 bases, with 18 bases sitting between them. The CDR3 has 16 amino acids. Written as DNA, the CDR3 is TGTGCCAGCAGCCTACCGTGGCCGGGTGCCACCTACGAGCAGTACTTC. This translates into CASSLPWPGATYEQYF.

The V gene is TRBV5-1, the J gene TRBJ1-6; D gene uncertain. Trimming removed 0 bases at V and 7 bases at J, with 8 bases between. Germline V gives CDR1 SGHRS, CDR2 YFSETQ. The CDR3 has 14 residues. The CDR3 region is CASSLGTVNSPLHF. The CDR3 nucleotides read TGCGCCAGCAGCTTGGGGACGGTGAATTCACCCCTCCACTTT.